This note documents a single TCR beta chain sequence. The antigen is not known. One end of the junction is discordant with germline, which a read error may explain. The sample belongs to a study of graft-versus-host responses after intestinal transplantation. Study-wide findings and caveats: Where graft-donor T cell macrochimerism was present, patients had high graft-versus-host to host-versus-graft clonal ratios in allografts. Early post-transplant falls in HvG clones accompanied the peak levels of circulating GvH clones.

The CDR3 is 17 amino acids. CDR1 is SSHAT and CDR2 is FNYEAQ in the germline V gene (reference sequence). Some clones are missing from TCRdb's copy, which holds only in-frame ones; the method was immunoSEQ multiplex PCR. The sample carries 70,000 to 75,000 clones, approximately 88% recorded once. The clonotype originates from a human donor who received an intestinal transplant. V is TRBV7-7 and J is TRBJ2-2, with TRBD2 matching 7 bases. The sample here was unstimulated CD8+ T cells sorted from spleen or lymph node cells, taken before intestinal transplant. The CDR3 DNA is TGTGCTAGCAGCTCCCGATTGAGCGGGGAGAACACCGGGGAGCTGTTTTTT. The encoded protein is CASSSRLSGENTGELFF.